The clone carrying this T cell receptor beta chain was observed a handful of times. This sample stems from a study of blood T cells in healthy people across ages. V lost 8 bases, J lost 7 bases, and 8 bases lay in between. Germline CDR1 and CDR2: ENHRY and SYGVKD. The CDR3 has 11 amino acids. The authors ran a second PCR of 7 to 11 cycles using a sample-barcoded 5' primer and a J-beta primer mix. One entry per CDR3 protein, called by TCRdb with MiXCR from the 5' RACE reads. Found here are about 1.6 million distinct CDR3 sequences, roughly a third of them singletons; the top ten hold roughly 10%. This clonotype was sampled from a woman aged 25 to 45 in good health. The rearrangement uses TRBV10-3 and TRBJ1-4, with D possibly TRBD1 on 5 matching bases. The sample comprised blood. The CDR3 sequence is CAIGGGEKLFF. For the CDR3, the DNA is TGTGCCATCGGCGGGGGTGAAAAACTGTTTTTT.